In this sample, the clone carrying this T cell receptor beta chain turned up many times. The target antigen is unknown. This sample is drawn from a study of identical twins. Study-level points and caveats: Invariant MAIT and iNKT cells may have partly biased zero-insertion analyses. Fewer insertions marked abundant cord blood beta clonotypes; young adult naive trended weakly, memory not at all.

Germline values: CDR1 SQVTM, CDR2 ANQGSEA. The V and J ends lost 3 bases and 5 bases respectively, with 16 bases between them. CDR3 size: 14 residues. TCRdb reanalysed the 5' RACE reads using MiXCR and keeps one entry per CDR3 protein. This sample has roughly 700,000 distinct CDR3 sequences, with 8.5% to 9.5% found just once. Healthy Caucasians provided all donations. These sequences were also reported in another study, on yellow fever vaccine responses in identical twins.

Sequences were obtained from PBMCs. The chain links TRBV29-1 to TRBJ2-5; D possibly corresponds to TRBD1 (5 bases). This sequence originates from a woman aged 18-29 years in good health. CDR3 sequence (DNA): TGCAGCGTTGACCCTGGGGCCAGGTCGGAGACCCAGTACTTC. Translation: CSVDPGARSETQYF.